This T cell receptor beta chain derives from a study of blood T cell repertoires in COVID-19. Overall study: Researchers got acute and convalescent COVID-19 samples from the United States, Italy and Spain. The cDNA or gDNA used as material had been derived from T cells, B-cell-depleted T cells, or PBMCs.

The length of the CDR3 is 14 residues. Germline loops: CDR1 LNHDA, CDR2 SQIVND (reference sequence). Trimming took 6 bases from V and 10 from J, leaving 21 bases between them. The Seattle site enrolled patients during active infection and followed them longitudinally. Profiled with immunoSEQ multiplex PCR; TCRdb holds only in-frame clones, not every one. Among approximately 200,000 clones listed, about 85% were seen once. This clonotype was sampled from a woman older than 75 with COVID-19, enrolled during active disease. The sequenced sample was peripheral blood. The chain uses TRBV19 and TRBJ1-2; D might be TRBD1 (5 bases). The CDR3 protein is CASSPYSGGNVYTF. The CDR3 DNA sequence: TGTGCCAGTAGCCCTTACAGTGGGGGGAACGTCTACACCTTC.